One and the same sample provided the 30 T cell receptor beta chains below, sequenced in a study of cytomegalovirus exposure and HLA in healthy donors. 13 Jbeta primers and 60 Vbeta primers were used for the PCR. This table comes from immunoSEQ multiplex PCR, and its TCRdb copy is limited to in-frame clones, with some not included. The sample has some 100,000 clones, around 77% seen once. The sample taken for sequencing was PBMCs. The receptors stem from a man in his forties or fifties in good health and CMV-seropositive.

The chain is built from TRBV7-2 and TRBJ1-2, with D perhaps TRBD1 (6 bases). The germline V gene has CDR1 SGHTA and CDR2 FQGNSA. The CDR3 extends over 14 amino acids. Between the trimmed V and J ends, which lost 10 bases and 7 bases, there was a span of 22 bases. This chain's CDR3 is CATAQGPRTSGYTF. The CDR3 region has the DNA TGTGCCACAGCACAGGGACCACGCACGAGTGGCTACACCTTC.

V gene TRBV27 combines with J gene TRBJ2-7, with D possibly TRBD1 on 6 matching bases. The CDR3 is 14 residues long. V shed 7 bases and J shed 3 bases, with 16 bases lying between them. CDR1 is MNHEY and CDR2 is SMNVEV in the germline V gene (reference sequence). In DNA, the CDR3 is TGTGCCAGCAAACTCCCGGGACAAAGCTACGAGCAGTACTTC. Encoded protein: CASKLPGQSYEQYF.

The V call is TRBV5-1, the J call TRBJ2-2, with D unresolved. This CDR3 region has 11 residues. Trimming stripped 3 bases from V and 5 bases from J, with 2 bases between. CDR1 and CDR2 (germline): SGHRS, YFSETQ. CDR3 protein: CASSSTGELFF. CDR3 DNA sequence: TGCGCCAGCAGCTCAACCGGGGAGCTGTTTTTT.

V and J are TRBV19 and TRBJ1-1; no firm D call. There are 13 residues in the CDR3. V was cut by 5 bases and J by 0 bases, with 7 bases left in between. CDR1 is LNHDA, CDR2 SQIVND, per germline (reference sequence). The CDR3 sequence: CASSPGMNTEAFF. The CDR3 bases are TGTGCCAGTAGTCCGGGAATGAACACTGAAGCTTTCTTT.

This sequence joins TRBV5-1 and TRBJ2-7; the D gene is possibly TRBD2 (6 bases). The CDR3 runs to 12 residues. Germline V gene data show CDR1 as SGHRS and CDR2 as YFSETQ. V lost 3 bases and J lost 6, with 10 bases in between. The CDR3 DNA is TGCGCCAGCAGCTGGGAGACTAGCGAGCAGTACTTC. Translated, it gives CASSWETSEQYF.

The J gene is TRBJ2-2, the V gene TRBV19; 9 nucleotides line up with TRBD1. Germline-derived CDR1 and CDR2 are LNHDA and SQIVND (reference sequence). The CDR3 length is 16 residues. Unmatched junction bases numbered 8, after V lost 6 bases and J lost 3 bases. CDR3: CASRAGQGRYTGELFF. The CDR3 DNA follows: TGTGCCAGTAGGGCCGGACAGGGGCGGTACACCGGGGAGCTGTTTTTT.

The rearrangement links TRBV7-8 to TRBJ1-2, with a possible D match to TRBD1 (5 bases). The CDR3 extends over 13 amino acids. Germline CDR1 is SGHVS and CDR2 is FQNEAQ. V was cut by 5 bases and J by 3 bases, with 10 bases left in between. CDR3 sequence reads: CASSHGGDYGYTF. The DNA of the CDR3 is TGTGCCAGCAGCCACGGGGGGGACTATGGCTACACCTTC. The whole variable domain, remainder taken from reference TRBV7-8 and TRBJ1-2, is GAGVSQSPRYKVAKRGQDVALRCDPISGHVSLFWYQQALGQGPEFLTYFQNEAQLDKSGLPSDRFFAERPEGSVSTLKIQRTQQEDSAVYLCASSHGGDYGYTFGSGTRLTVV.

The V gene is TRBV2, the J gene TRBJ2-3, with 14 bases aligning to TRBD2. Trimming cost V 9 bases and J 5 bases; bases outside gene matches: 4. This CDR3 has 14 residues. Germline CDR1 and CDR2: SNHLY and FYNNEI. The CDR3 nucleotides are TGTGCCAGTGCCGGGACTAGCGGGGGAGATACGCAGTATTTT. Amino acid sequence: CASAGTSGGDTQYF.

The chain's CDR3 is CASSPLPSGTPSSYEQYF. Here the CDR3 DNA reads TGTGCCAGCTCACCGCTTCCATCCGGGACACCGAGCTCCTACGAGCAGTACTTC. The V gene is TRBV18, the J gene TRBJ2-7; the D gene is possibly TRBD1 (6 bases). Trimming took off 3 bases at V and 0 bases at J, with 21 bases between the two ends. CDR3 length: 18 amino acids. Germline CDR1 and CDR2: KGHSH and LQKENI.

The sample holds one count of this clone. The genes are TRBV15 and TRBJ1-4; 7 nucleotides line up with TRBD1. Germline CDR1 reads LNHNV; CDR2 reads YYDKDF (reference sequence). V lost 7 bases, J lost 4 bases, and 9 bases stayed unmatched. This CDR3 spans 15 amino acids. The DNA for the CDR3 is TGTGCCACCACGATTTCGGGACAGCTTAATGAAAAACTGTTTTTT. Protein product: CATTISGQLNEKLFF.

J is TRBJ2-1 and V is TRBV5-1, with D tentatively TRBD1 (6 bases). CDR3 length: 14 residues. Germline CDR1 is SGHRS and CDR2 is YFSETQ. V was pared by 6 bases and J by 6 bases, with 16 bases between. The CDR3 sequence: CASTKQGSGNEQFF. The CDR3 bases are TGCGCCAGCACGAAACAGGGTTCCGGCAATGAGCAGTTCTTC. Combining the CDR3 with reference TRBV5-1 and TRBJ2-1 gives the whole variable domain KAGVTQTPRYLIKTRGQQVTLSCSPISGHRSVSWYQQTPGQGLQFLFEYFSETQRNKGNFPGRFSGRQFSNSRSEMNVSTLELGDSALYLCASTKQGSGNEQFFGPGTRLTVL.

Remarks on this clone: Compared with germline, one end of the junction differs, possibly owing to a read error. In nucleotides, the CDR3 is TGCAGCGTCGAAGAGGGTGGCAGGGGCGCCTACGAGCAGTACTTC. It translates to CSVEEGGRGAYEQYF. The rearrangement links TRBV29-1 to TRBJ2-7; D may be TRBD1 (6 bases). The CDR3 is 15 residues long. Looked up from germline, CDR1 is SQVTM and CDR2 is ANQGSEA.

The chain employs TRBV7-8 and TRBJ2-1; tentative D call: TRBD2 (6 bases). CDR3 length: 11 residues. Trimming stripped 5 bases from V and 10 bases from J, with 9 bases between. The germline CDR1 and CDR2 sequences are SGHVS and FQNEAQ. This CDR3 reads CASSPRGEQFF. The CDR3 nucleotides are TGTGCCAGCAGCCCACGGGGGGAGCAGTTCTTC. Together with reference TRBV7-8 and TRBJ2-1, the CDR3 gives the full variable domain: GAGVSQSPRYKVAKRGQDVALRCDPISGHVSLFWYQQALGQGPEFLTYFQNEAQLDKSGLPSDRFFAERPEGSVSTLKIQRTQQEDSAVYLCASSPRGEQFFGPGTRLTVL.

The table lists this clone with a count of one. J is TRBJ1-6 and V is TRBV7-9, with TRBD1 matching over 7 bases. Losses at the gene ends were 3 bases for V and 8 bases for J; bases not matched to a gene: 4. Looked up from germline, CDR1 is SEHNR and CDR2 is FQNEAQ (reference sequence). The CDR3 is 14 residues long. The CDR3 loop reads CASSFGQVHSPLHF. CDR3 DNA sequence: TGTGCCAGCAGCTTCGGACAGGTTCATTCACCCCTCCACTTT.

This clone was counted once. The V gene is TRBV27, the J gene TRBJ2-7; 9 positions agree with TRBD1. CDR1 is MNHEY, CDR2 SMNVEV, per germline (reference sequence). With 4 bases clipped from V and 5 bases from J, the junction kept 9 bases outside the gene matches. The CDR3 is 15 residues long. The CDR3 bases are TGTGCCAGCAGTTCTCCCGGGACAGGGACCCACGAGCAGTACTTC. Translating it yields CASSSPGTGTHEQYF.

V and J are TRBV4-1 and TRBJ2-3; possible D gene TRBD2, 5 bases. The CDR3 is 15 residues long. CDR1 and CDR2 (germline): MGHRA, YSYEKL. Trimming left V 4 bases short and J 10 bases short, with 21 bases between. The CDR3 is CASSPSPATPAAQYF. CDR3 in DNA: TGCGCCAGCAGCCCTAGCCCGGCCACTCCCGCGGCGCAGTATTTT.

This chain uses TRBV6-5 with TRBJ1-2; maybe TRBD1 (6 bases). The CDR3 covers 16 residues. In germline, CDR1 is MNHEY, CDR2 SVGAGI. The V gene lost 0 bases and the J gene lost 2 bases, with 13 bases spanning the gap. Here the CDR3 DNA reads TGTGCCAGCAGTTACTCGTTCGCAGGGGACAACTATGGCTACACCTTC. It codes for CASSYSFAGDNYGYTF.

To note about this clone: One junction end disagrees with the germline gene, perhaps due to a read error. The chain links TRBV7-9 to TRBJ2-1; TRBD1 aligns across 9 bases. The CDR3 is 18 amino acids. Per germline, CDR1 SEHNR and CDR2 FQNEAQ (reference sequence). This CDR3 is CSSSLPLETGGPYNEQFF. CDR3 DNA sequence: TGTTCCAGCAGCTTACCCCTGGAAACAGGGGGCCCCTACAATGAGCAGTTCTTC. The full variable domain, rest sourced from reference TRBV7-9 and TRBJ2-1, is DTGVSQNPRHKITKRGQNVTFRCDPISEHNRLYWYRQTLGQGPEFLTYFQNEAQLEKSRLLSDRFSAERPKGSFSTLEIQRTEQGDSAMYLCSSSLPLETGGPYNEQFFGPGTRLTVL.

Only a few counts were recorded for this clone. The chain carries TRBV27 and TRBJ2-3, with 9 bases matching TRBD1. Germline loops: CDR1 MNHEY, CDR2 SMNVEV (reference sequence). V was pared by 2 bases and J by 6 bases, with 6 bases of the junction left unmatched. The CDR3 has 15 amino acids. CDR3 amino acids: CASSLRGQGRDTQYF. The CDR3 DNA reads as TGTGCCAGCAGTTTAAGGGGACAGGGACGGGATACGCAGTATTTT.

The V call is TRBV9, the J call TRBJ2-1; TRBD1 matches 8 bases. Germline V gives CDR1 SGDLS, CDR2 YYNGEE. V dropped 4 bases and J dropped 2; count of bases not matched to a gene: 5. This CDR3 spans 15 amino acids. The CDR3 region is CASSLRQGPYNEQFF. In DNA form, the CDR3 reads TGTGCCAGCAGCTTACGACAGGGGCCCTACAATGAGCAGTTCTTC.

The chain combines TRBV18 with TRBJ2-7; D may be TRBD2 (5 bases). Looked up from germline, CDR1 is KGHSH and CDR2 is LQKENI. The CDR3 consists of 14 residues. V gave up 5 bases and J gave up 6 bases, with 17 bases separating them. The CDR3 sequence is CASSKVPWTLEQYF. CDR3 coding DNA: TGTGCCAGCTCAAAGGTCCCTTGGACTCTCGAGCAGTACTTC.

The sample holds a few counts of this clone. This chain uses TRBV18 with TRBJ2-7; a weak D match, TRBD2 (8 bases). Germline loops: CDR1 KGHSH, CDR2 LQKENI. This CDR3 has 17 residues. The ends were cut back, 3 bases at V and 0 bases at J, with 18 bases in the middle. The CDR3 DNA is TGTGCCAGCTCACCGAGCGGGGGACAGATAATCTCCTACGAGCAGTACTTC. Translating it yields CASSPSGGQIISYEQYF.

This chain connects TRBV2 to TRBJ1-4, with 10 bases lining up with TRBD1. The CDR3 contains 15 residues. Per the germline V gene, CDR1 is SNHLY and CDR2 is FYNNEI. After removal of 4 bases from V and 3 bases from J, the junction contained 2 bases not matched to a gene. The CDR3 DNA is TGTGCCAGCAGTGGGGGGACAGGGGCTAATGAAAAACTGTTTTTT. Translating it yields CASSGGTGANEKLFF.

This clone was detected only a few times. The V gene is TRBV11-2, the J gene TRBJ2-3; 13 positions match TRBD2. Germline CDR1 is SGHAT and CDR2 is FQNNGV. V lost 5 bases, J lost 5 bases, and 4 bases stayed unmatched. The CDR3 is made up of 15 amino acids. This CDR3 is CASSLGLAGVDTQYF. CDR3 in DNA: TGTGCCAGCAGCCTCGGACTAGCGGGAGTAGATACGCAGTATTTT.

V usage is TRBV11-2 and J usage is TRBJ1-6, with 10 bases that match TRBD1. Germline V gene sequence: CDR1 SGHAT, CDR2 FQNNGV. Trimming took 1 base from V and 9 from J; bases not matched to a gene: 3. This CDR3 is built from 15 residues. In DNA, the CDR3 is TGTGCCAGCAGCTTAGTTGGGACAGGGGTTTCACCCCTCCACTTT. It translates to CASSLVGTGVSPLHF.

The genes are TRBV19 and TRBJ1-2, with a weak D call TRBD1 (5 bases). The V end was cut by 5 bases, the J end by 4 bases, with 14 bases between. The CDR3 loop spans 14 amino acids. Germline values: CDR1 LNHDA, CDR2 SQIVND (reference sequence). The CDR3 loop reads CASSRDPGGYGYTF. The DNA for the CDR3 is TGTGCCAGTAGTCGGGACCCGGGAGGCTATGGCTACACCTTC.

The V and J genes are TRBV19 and TRBJ2-1, with TRBD2 identical over 11 bases. Germline trimming cut 5 bases from V and 5 bases from J; bases unmatched to any gene: 5. This CDR3 is 15 amino acids long. Germline CDR1 is LNHDA and CDR2 is SQIVND (reference sequence). CDR3 DNA: TGTGCCAGTAGTCTTAGCGGGGGGGCAAACAATGAGCAGTTCTTC. Amino acid sequence: CASSLSGGANNEQFF.

The rearrangement links TRBV11-3 to TRBJ2-2; the match to TRBD2 covers 11 bases. Germline CDR1 is SGHNT and CDR2 is YENEEA. The CDR3 is made up of 16 amino acids. J gave up 4 bases and V 5 bases, and 6 bases lay outside the gene matches. The CDR3 DNA is TGTGCCAGCAGCCCGACTAGCGGGAAGTCCACCGGGGAGCTGTTTTTT. Translation gives CASSPTSGKSTGELFF.

Written as DNA, the CDR3 is TGCGCCAGCAGCGCGGGTTCCGAGCAGTACTTC. It codes for CASSAGSEQYF. The chain couples TRBV5-1 to TRBJ2-7, with a weak D call TRBD2 (5 bases). V lost 4 bases, J lost 6 bases, and 8 bases lay in between. CDR1 and CDR2 from the germline V gene are SGHRS and YFSETQ. The CDR3 covers 11 residues.

This clone was seen more than once but under ten times. V and J are TRBV5-1 and TRBJ2-7, with D possibly TRBD1 on 5 matching bases. Germline V CDR1 and CDR2: SGHRS, YFSETQ. CDR3 length equals 13 residues. V lost 1 base and J 5 bases, leaving 10 bases between the germline ends. The CDR3: CASSLSGSNEQYF. CDR3 DNA: TGCGCCAGCAGCTTGTCAGGGTCCAACGAGCAGTACTTC.